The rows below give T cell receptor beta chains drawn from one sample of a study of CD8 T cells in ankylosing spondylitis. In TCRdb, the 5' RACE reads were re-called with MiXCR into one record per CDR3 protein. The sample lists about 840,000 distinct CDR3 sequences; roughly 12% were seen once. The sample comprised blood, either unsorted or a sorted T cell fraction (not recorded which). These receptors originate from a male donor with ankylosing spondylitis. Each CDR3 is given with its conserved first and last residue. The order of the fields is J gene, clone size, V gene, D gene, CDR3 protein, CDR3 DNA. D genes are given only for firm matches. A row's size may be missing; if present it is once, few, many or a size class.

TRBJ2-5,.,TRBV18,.,CASSPQGPQETQYF,TGTGCCAGCTCACCACAGGGGCCCCAAGAGACCCAGTACTTC
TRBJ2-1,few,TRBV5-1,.,CASSLVGDGYNEQFF,TGCGCCAGCAGCTTGGTAGGGGACGGATACAATGAGCAGTTCTTC
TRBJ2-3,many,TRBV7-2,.,CASSLQVTDTQYF,TGCGCCAGCAGCTTACAGGTCACAGATACGCAGTATTTT
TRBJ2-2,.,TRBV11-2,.,CASNRGLGTVTGELFF,TGTGCCAGCAACCGGGGTCTTGGGACTGTAACCGGGGAGCTGTTTTTT
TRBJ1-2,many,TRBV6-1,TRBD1,CASSEDGGTGFYGYTF,TGTGCCAGCAGTGAAGATGGCGGGACAGGATTTTATGGCTACACCTTC
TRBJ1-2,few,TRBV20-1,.,CSAFQLWSYGYTF,TGCAGTGCTTTTCAGTTATGGAGCTATGGCTACACCTTC
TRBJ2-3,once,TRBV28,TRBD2,CASGLAGTTDTQYF,TGTGCCAGCGGACTAGCGGGGACCACAGATACGCAGTATTTT
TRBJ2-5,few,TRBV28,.,CASSFTGKDQETQYF,TGTGCCAGCAGTTTTACAGGGAAGGACCAAGAGACCCAGTACTTC
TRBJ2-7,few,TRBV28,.,CASKGVQRPFRVSSYEQYF,TGTGCCAGCAAGGGAGTGCAGAGACCTTTCCGGGTTAGCTCCTACGAGCAGTACTTC
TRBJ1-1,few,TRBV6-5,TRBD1,CASSYGGGAGNTEAFF,TGTGCCAGCAGTTATGGAGGGGGCGCGGGAAACACTGAAGCTTTCTTT
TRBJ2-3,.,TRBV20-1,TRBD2,CSASSPAAGVDTQYF,TGCAGTGCTAGTTCCCCCGCAGCGGGAGTAGATACGCAGTATTTT
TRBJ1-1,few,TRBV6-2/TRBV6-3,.,CASSTLRGRTFF,TGTGCCAGCAGCACCCTCAGGGGCAGGACTTTCTTT
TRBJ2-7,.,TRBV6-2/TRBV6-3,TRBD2,CASTSHAGGVYEQYF,TGTGCCAGCACTTCCCACGCGGGAGGGGTCTACGAGCAGTACTTC
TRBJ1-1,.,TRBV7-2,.,CASSLTTGWSTEAFF,TGTGCCAGCAGCTTGACTACAGGTTGGAGCACTGAAGCTTTCTTT
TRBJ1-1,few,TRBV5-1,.,CASSYALGTEAFF,TGCGCCAGCAGCTACGCTTTGGGAACTGAAGCTTTCTTT
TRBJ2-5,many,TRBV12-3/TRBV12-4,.,CASSLGSDAQAAQYF,TGTGCCAGCAGTTTAGGTTCGGATGCCCAGGCGGCCCAGTACTTC
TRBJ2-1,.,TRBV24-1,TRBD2,CATSPGTSGSLGGNEQFF,TGTGCCACCAGCCCCGGGACTAGCGGATCTTTGGGTGGCAATGAGCAGTTCTTC
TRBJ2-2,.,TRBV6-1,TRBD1,CASRIVTGAGTGELFF,TGTGCCAGCAGAATAGTGACAGGGGCCGGCACCGGGGAGCTGTTTTTT
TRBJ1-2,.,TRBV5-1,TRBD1,CASSLGQGPAVGYGYTF,TGCGCCAGCAGCTTGGGACAGGGGCCTGCGGTAGGATATGGCTACACCTTC
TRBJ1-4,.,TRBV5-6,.,CASSSVWGSYEKLFF,TGTGCCAGCAGCTCGGTTTGGGGCAGCTATGAAAAACTGTTTTTT
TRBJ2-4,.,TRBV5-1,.,CASSLEWSELAKNIQYF,TGCGCCAGCAGCTTGGAATGGAGCGAGCTAGCCAAAAACATTCAGTACTTC
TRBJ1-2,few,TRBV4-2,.,CASSQRLSRNYGYTF,TGTGCCAGCAGCCAGCGCCTTTCCCGTAACTATGGCTACACCTTC
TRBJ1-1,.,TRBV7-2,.,CASSLTRMNTEAFF,TGTGCCAGCAGCTTGACCCGGATGAACACTGAAGCTTTCTTT
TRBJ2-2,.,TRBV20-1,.,CSARGGWGPPGELFF,TGCAGTGCTAGAGGCGGCTGGGGTCCCCCCGGGGAGCTGTTTTTT
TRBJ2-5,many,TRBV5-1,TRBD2,CASSLLPGGETQYF,TGCGCCAGCAGCTTGTTACCGGGGGGGGAGACCCAGTACTTC
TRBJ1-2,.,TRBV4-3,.,CASSQDQGGNGYTF,TGCGCCAGCAGCCAAGACCAGGGAGGGAATGGCTACACCTTC
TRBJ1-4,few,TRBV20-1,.,CSARDYSEKLFF,TGCAGTGCTAGAGATTATAGTGAAAAACTGTTTTTT
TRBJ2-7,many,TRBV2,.,CASRDRDYEQYF,TGTGCCAGCAGGGACCGGGACTACGAGCAGTACTTC
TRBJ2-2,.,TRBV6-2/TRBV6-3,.,CASSSPGHSNTGELFF,TGTGCCAGCAGTTCCCCGGGACACTCGAACACCGGGGAGCTGTTTTTT
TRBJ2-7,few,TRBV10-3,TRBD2,CATELAGEQYF,TGTGCCACCGAACTAGCGGGGGAACAGTACTTC
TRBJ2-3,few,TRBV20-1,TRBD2,CSAWTSGRGSTDTQYF,TGCAGTGCTTGGACTAGCGGGAGAGGAAGCACAGATACGCAGTATTTT
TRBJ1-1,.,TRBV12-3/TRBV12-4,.,CASTKWVRGTEAFF,TGTGCCAGCACCAAATGGGTCCGTGGGACTGAAGCTTTCTTT
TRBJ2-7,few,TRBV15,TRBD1,CATSRDRQGIPYEQYF,TGTGCCACCAGCAGAGATAGACAGGGGATTCCCTACGAGCAGTACTTC
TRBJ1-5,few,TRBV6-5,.,CASGRSQPQHF,TGTGCCAGCGGCCGGAGTCAGCCCCAGCATTTT
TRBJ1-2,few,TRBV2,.,CASRKGGDYTF,TGTGCCAGCAGAAAGGGTGGAGACTACACCTTC
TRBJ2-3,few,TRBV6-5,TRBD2,CASSYRRSLAGDTQYF,TGTGCCAGCAGTTACCGTCGCAGCCTAGCGGGAGATACGCAGTATTTT
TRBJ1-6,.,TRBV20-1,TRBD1,CSARLGTAYNSPLHF,TGCAGTGCTAGATTGGGGACAGCCTATAATTCACCCCTCCACTTT
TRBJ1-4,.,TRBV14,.,CASSQGHNEKLFF,TGTGCCAGCAGCCAGGGGCACAATGAAAAACTGTTTTTT
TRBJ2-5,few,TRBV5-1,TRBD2,CASSFISAGEETQYF,TGCGCCAGCAGCTTTATTTCAGCGGGGGAAGAGACCCAGTACTTC
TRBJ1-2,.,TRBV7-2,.,CASSSRGGIGYTF,TGTGCCAGCAGCTCCAGGGGCGGAATTGGCTACACCTTC
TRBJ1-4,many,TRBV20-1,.,CSASADATNEKLFF,TGCAGTGCTTCCGCAGATGCAACTAATGAAAAACTGTTTTTT